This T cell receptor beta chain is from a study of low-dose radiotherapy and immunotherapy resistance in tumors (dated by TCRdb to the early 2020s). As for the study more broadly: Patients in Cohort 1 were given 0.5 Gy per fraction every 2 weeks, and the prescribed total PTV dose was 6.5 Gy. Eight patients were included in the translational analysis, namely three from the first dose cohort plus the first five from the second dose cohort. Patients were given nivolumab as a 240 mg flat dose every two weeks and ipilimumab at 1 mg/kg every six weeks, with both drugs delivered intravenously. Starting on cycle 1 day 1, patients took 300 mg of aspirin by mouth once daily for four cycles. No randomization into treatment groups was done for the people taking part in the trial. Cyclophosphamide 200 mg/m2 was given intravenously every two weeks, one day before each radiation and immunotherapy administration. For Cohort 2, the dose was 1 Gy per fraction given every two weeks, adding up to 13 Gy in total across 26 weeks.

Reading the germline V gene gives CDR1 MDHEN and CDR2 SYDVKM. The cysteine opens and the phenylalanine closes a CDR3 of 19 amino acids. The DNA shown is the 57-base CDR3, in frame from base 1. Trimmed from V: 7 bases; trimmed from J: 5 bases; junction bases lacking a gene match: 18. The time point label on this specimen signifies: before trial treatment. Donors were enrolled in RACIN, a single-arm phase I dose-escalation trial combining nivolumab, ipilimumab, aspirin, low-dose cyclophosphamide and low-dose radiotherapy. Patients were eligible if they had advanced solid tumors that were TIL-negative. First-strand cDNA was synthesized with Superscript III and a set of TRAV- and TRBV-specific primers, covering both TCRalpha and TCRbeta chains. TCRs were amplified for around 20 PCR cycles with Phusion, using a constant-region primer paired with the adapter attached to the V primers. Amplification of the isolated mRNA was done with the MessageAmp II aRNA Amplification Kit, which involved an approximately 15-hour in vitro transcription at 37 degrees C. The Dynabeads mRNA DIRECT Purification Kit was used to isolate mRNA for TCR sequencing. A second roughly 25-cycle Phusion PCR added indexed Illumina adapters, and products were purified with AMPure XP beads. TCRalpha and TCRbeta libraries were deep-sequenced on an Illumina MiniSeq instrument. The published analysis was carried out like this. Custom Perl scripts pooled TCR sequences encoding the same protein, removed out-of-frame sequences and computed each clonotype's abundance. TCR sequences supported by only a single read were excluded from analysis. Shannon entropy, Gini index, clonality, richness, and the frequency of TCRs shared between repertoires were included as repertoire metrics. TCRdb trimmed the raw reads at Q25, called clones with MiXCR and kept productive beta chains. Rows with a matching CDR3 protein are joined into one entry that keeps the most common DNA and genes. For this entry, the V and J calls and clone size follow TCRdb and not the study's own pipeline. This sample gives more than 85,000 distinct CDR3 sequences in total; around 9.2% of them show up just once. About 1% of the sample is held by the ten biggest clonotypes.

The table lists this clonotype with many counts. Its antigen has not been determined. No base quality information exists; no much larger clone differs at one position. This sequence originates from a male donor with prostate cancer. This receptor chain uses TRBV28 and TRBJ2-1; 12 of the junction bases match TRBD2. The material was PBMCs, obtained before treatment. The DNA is TGTGCCAGCACCCAGCCCTACCGACTAGCGGGAGTCCACAACAATGAGCAGTTCTTC. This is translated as CASTQPYRLAGVHNNEQFF.